This TCR beta chain was sequenced in a study of T cell responses to AZD1222 COVID-19 vaccine. Method: immunoSEQ multiplex PCR; TCRdb's copy keeps in-frame clones and lacks some. This sample has 120,000 to 150,000 clones, with 75% to 95% found just once. As regards this clone: Its cognate antigen is unknown.

Study-wide results and limits: Nearly half of spike-specific TCRs reportedly target unmutated variant regions.

The material was peripheral blood, obtained on day 0 of AZD1222 vaccination. The clonotype was recovered from an adult in good health.

Written as DNA, the CDR3 is TGTGCCAGCAGGGGGACAGGTGTTAGCAATCAGCCCCAGCATTTT. Translated, it gives CASRGTGVSNQPQHF. The gene calls are TRBV28 and TRBJ1-5; 8 nucleotides agree with TRBD1. The trim removed 6 bases at V and 0 bases at J, leaving 4 bases unmatched. The CDR3 spans 15 residues. CDR1 is MDHEN, CDR2 SYDVKM, per germline. The whole variable domain, remainder taken from reference TRBV28 and TRBJ1-5, is DVKVTQSSRYLVKRTGEKVFLECVQDMDHENMFWYRQDPGLGLRLIYFSYDVKMKEKGDIPEGYSVSREKKERFSLILESASTNQTSMYLCASRGTGVSNQPQHFGDGTRLSIL.